This T cell receptor beta chain was observed in a study of T cells in Graves' hyperthyroidism and ophthalmopathy (dated by TCRdb to between 2018 and 2021). Describing the broader study: Peripheral blood samples were taken at initial diagnosis, before any treatment was given. TCR V-J signatures able to tell the groups apart were searched for in a discovery cohort of about a hundred patients, of whom roughly 42 had Graves' ophthalmopathy and about 60 had stable Graves' hyperthyroidism. Prospective prediction of ophthalmopathy was tested in an independent validation cohort consisting of some 18 hyperthyroidism patients and some 17 patients who later progressed to ophthalmopathy. For training and testing, the 100 or so patients in the discovery cohort were randomly divided in a 7:3 ratio. In more than 5 Graves' hyperthyroidism patients, the study also compared T-cell repertoires from thyroid tissue with T-cell repertoires from blood. Following sampling, methimazole starting at 30 mg daily was given to hyperthyroidism patients, and high-dose intravenous methylprednisolone was given to ophthalmopathy patients. The paper reports TCR Vbeta CDR3 sequencing of some 140 peripheral blood samples: 40 to 45 ophthalmopathy, roughly 80 hyperthyroidism and around 17 progressor patients.

Stable Graves' hyperthyroidism was defined as the absence of progression to ophthalmopathy over 18 months of follow-up. Hyperthyroidism patients were newly diagnosed, had a disease duration of under 2 months, and were aged 18 to 65 years. The study excluded patients with uncontrolled infections, other autoimmune diseases, pregnancy or lactation. Clinical symptoms, serum thyroxine and TRAb, thyroid ultrasound, and orbital computed tomography formed the basis for the diagnoses. PBMCs were separated from roughly 9.3 ml of fresh peripheral blood using Ficoll-Paque density gradient centrifugation. Trizol reagent was used to extract total RNA, and RNA quality was then checked on an Agilent 2100 Bioanalyzer. In regard to this clonotype: It lacks a known antigen. Sequence at one end of the junction differs from germline and may be a read error.

TCR beta CDR3 regions were amplified from RNA transcripts. A first-round RT-PCR of the TCR CDR3 used the HTBI primer set with the Qiagen OneStep RT-PCR kit. The libraries were constructed in a second round of multiplex PCR and then size-selected and purified. The libraries were sequenced on an Illumina HiSeq2000 using paired-end 100 bp reads. The published analysis was carried out like this. Raw data were processed with SOAPnuke, discarding reads with adapters, uncalled bases, mean Phred below 15, or no exact constant-primer or identifier match. COPE v1.2.5 was used to merge the high-quality paired reads, and each unique nucleotide sequence was defined as a clonotype. MiTCR v1.1 was used to align clonotypes to the IMGT TRBV, TRBD and TRBJ reference segments. Analysis was restricted to V-J combinations with a frequency above 0.0001, which covered 99.2% of repertoires. A TCS score was defined as the ratio between F50 (clonal expansion) and ExV (chaos), using BLOSUM62-based TCRdist between CDR3 peptides within each V-J. Welch's t-statistics and random forest reduced around 550 V-J features to about 13, which were used in a naive Bayes classifier (R e1071). TCRdb itself trimmed the public reads at Q25 with fastp, ran MiXCR and retained productive beta chains. When rows share a CDR3 protein, they turn into one entry using the most common DNA and genes. It is TCRdb's table, rather than the study itself, that gives the V and J calls and clone size. Here the sample has approximately 480,000 distinct CDR3 sequences; about a fifth occur a single time. In total, the top ten clones hold about 25% of the sample.

Results the study describes overall, beyond this receptor: Most expanded thyroid clonotypes (frequency above 0.001) were also detected in blood, a finding suggesting that blood repertoires may reflect thyroid immune responses. In validation, the model predicted progression to ophthalmopathy a median of approximately 6.6 months before onset, with 65% to 71% sensitivity and about 72% specificity. A model built on a 13 V-J signature distinguished ophthalmopathy from stable hyperthyroidism, reaching around 88% sensitivity and approximately 83% specificity in cross-validation and 80%/75% in testing. No statistical method was used to set the sample size in advance, and investigators knew the group allocation.

Sequenced sample: blood. The TCR originated in a man aged 18 to 29 with Graves' hyperthyroidism.

At the DNA level, the sequence is TGCGCCAGCAGCACCCCGACTAGGACAGGACATCACTATGGCTACACCTTC. This translates into CASSTPTRTGHHYGYTF. Recombination linked TRBV11-1 to TRBJ1-2, with TRBD1 identical over 7 junction bases. CDR1 and CDR2 are drawn from the germline V gene (reference sequence): SGHAT, FQDESV. From the cysteine up to the phenylalanine, the CDR3 has a length of 17 residues. Just the 51-base CDR3 DNA is kept, in frame starting at base 1.